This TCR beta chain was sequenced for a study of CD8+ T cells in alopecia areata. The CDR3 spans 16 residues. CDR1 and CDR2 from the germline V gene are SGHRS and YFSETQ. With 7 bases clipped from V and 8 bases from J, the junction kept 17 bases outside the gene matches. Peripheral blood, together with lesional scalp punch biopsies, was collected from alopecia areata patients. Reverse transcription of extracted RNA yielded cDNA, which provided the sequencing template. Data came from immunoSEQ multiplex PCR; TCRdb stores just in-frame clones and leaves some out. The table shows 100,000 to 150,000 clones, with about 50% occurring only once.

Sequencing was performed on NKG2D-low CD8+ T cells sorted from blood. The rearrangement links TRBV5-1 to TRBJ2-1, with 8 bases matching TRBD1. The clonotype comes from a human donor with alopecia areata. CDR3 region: CASEGITGGLEDEQFF. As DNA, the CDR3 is TGCGCCAGCGAGGGGATTACAGGGGGTTTAGAGGATGAGCAGTTCTTC.